The rows below give T cell receptor beta chains drawn from one sample of a study of blood T cell repertoires in COVID-19. Sequencing used immunoSEQ multiplex PCR; TCRdb keeps in-frame clones, though not all of them. The sample gives over 100,000 clones, 70% to 90% of which show up once; less than 3.5% is in the top ten. The source material was peripheral blood. The source of these receptors is a man in his fifties with active or convalescent COVID-19. CDR3s include the opening cysteine and the closing phenylalanine or tryptophan. Fields, in order: J gene, V gene, CDR3 protein.

TRBJ2-7	TRBV27	CASSLSSYEQYF
TRBJ2-7	TRBV5-1	CASSPAGTDSEQYF
TRBJ1-4	TRBV29-1	CSARTRDKNEKLFF
TRBJ1-5	TRBV2	CASSRQGSSNQPQHF
TRBJ2-5	TRBV28	CASSLSGGLGSIQETQYF
TRBJ2-3	TRBV19	CASSGHYTDTQYF
TRBJ2-1	TRBV25-1	CASSDWLGRDNEQFF
TRBJ2-5	TRBV13	CASSLNRGAEETQYF
TRBJ2-1	TRBV7-9	CASSPDSNNEQFF
TRBJ2-3	TRBV19	CASSIGRDTQYF
TRBJ2-5	TRBV24-1	CATSDSPGTGILETQYF
TRBJ1-2	TRBV10-3	CAIREDRVEGYTF
TRBJ2-2	TRBV4-1	CASSQDQGTMNTGELFF
TRBJ1-1	TRBV5-1	CASTMAGTLTEAFF
TRBJ1-6	TRBV3-1/TRBV3-2	CASSQVQGTSPLHF
TRBJ1-6	TRBV14	CASSQGWTYNSPLHF
TRBJ2-5	TRBV24-1	CATSDLETQYF
TRBJ2-4	TRBV6-2/TRBV6-3	CASSFAGTRKNIQYF
TRBJ2-2	TRBV19	CASSPTRTGNTGELFF
TRBJ2-1	TRBV28	CASTLPGLAPNEQFF
TRBJ1-4	TRBV19	CASTLSGGANEKLFF
TRBJ1-1	TRBV6-5	CAAGQGNTEAFF
TRBJ2-2	TRBV29-1	CSVEHRQTGELFF
TRBJ1-4	TRBV28	CASSLLGAGNEKLFF
TRBJ2-4	TRBV19	CASSDQGLRGDIQYF
TRBJ2-7	TRBV18	CASSPRKAGSDEQYF
TRBJ2-7	TRBV6-2/TRBV6-3	CASSYSMYGGEQYF
TRBJ2-1	TRBV6-2/TRBV6-3	CASSFPHGTSGSSYNEQFF
TRBJ1-6	TRBV30	CAWSGGGNSPLHF
TRBJ2-1	TRBV5-4	CASSLGDRAHEQFF
TRBJ2-2	TRBV4-1	CASSQGLAGGQGAGELFF
TRBJ1-5	TRBV11-2	CASSLDGVSNQPQHF
TRBJ2-3	TRBV5-1	CASSLEASLSTDTQYF
TRBJ1-6	TRBV28	CASTPYPGGLYNSPLHF
TRBJ1-4	TRBV10-2	CASSADSLGEKLFF
TRBJ2-1	TRBV4-3	CASSQSNRGEQFF
TRBJ1-2	TRBV6-6	CASSYSAPNYGYTF
TRBJ2-5	TRBV6-5	CASSHLRTEETQYF
TRBJ1-6	TRBV19	CASSTTQGANSPLHF
TRBJ1-2	TRBV3-1/TRBV3-2	CASSQGSRFAF
TRBJ2-3	TRBV13	CASSLVGSTSTDTQYF
TRBJ2-7	TRBV6-5	CASSYGARQTYEQYF
TRBJ1-2	TRBV6-5	CASSTRQAANYGYTF
TRBJ1-6	TRBV2	CASSRQGVGSPLHF
TRBJ1-5	TRBV28	CASRTGGFGVQHF
TRBJ1-4	TRBV10-3	CATLDRGNEKLFF
TRBJ2-5	TRBV5-1	CASSRGTTQETQYF
TRBJ2-2	TRBV10-3	CAISESLQSNTGELFF
TRBJ1-2	TRBV7-2	CASSLGQGARGYTF
TRBJ2-7	TRBV3-1/TRBV3-2	CASSQGGGPYEQYF
TRBJ2-7	TRBV7-8	CASTKQGSGEQYF
TRBJ2-1	TRBV3-1/TRBV3-2	CASSQSGLAGGYNEQFF
TRBJ2-3	TRBV5-4	CASSLSSGVTDTQYF
TRBJ1-5	TRBV19	CASSIIGGDRQPQHF
TRBJ1-4	TRBV6-5	CASRFSGTGGEKLFF
TRBJ1-6	TRBV28	CASTRQGLRSPLHF
TRBJ1-1	TRBV19	CASSMSDRSEAFF